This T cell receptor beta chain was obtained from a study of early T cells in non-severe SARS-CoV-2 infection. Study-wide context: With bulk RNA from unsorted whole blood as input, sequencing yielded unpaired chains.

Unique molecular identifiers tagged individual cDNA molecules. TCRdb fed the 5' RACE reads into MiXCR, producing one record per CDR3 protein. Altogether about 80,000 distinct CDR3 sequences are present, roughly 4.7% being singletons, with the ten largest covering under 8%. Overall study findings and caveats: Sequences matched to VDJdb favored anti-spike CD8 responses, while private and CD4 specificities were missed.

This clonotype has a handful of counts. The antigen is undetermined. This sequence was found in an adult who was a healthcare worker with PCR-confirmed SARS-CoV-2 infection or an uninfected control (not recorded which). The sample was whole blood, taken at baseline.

The CDR3 loop reads CASSEGGQSYEQYF. The CDR3 DNA follows: TGTGCCAGCAGCGAGGGGGGACAGTCCTACGAGCAGTACTTC. The chain joins TRBV9 to TRBJ2-7; tentatively, D is TRBD1 (7 bases). The CDR3 has 14 amino acids. V was shortened by 3 bases and J by 1 base, with 11 bases between the two germline ends. Per germline, CDR1 SGDLS and CDR2 YYNGEE.